This entry lists 17 T cell receptor beta chains sequenced from one sample in a study of blood T cell repertoires in COVID-19. Using immunoSEQ multiplex PCR, the repertoire was profiled, and TCRdb retains in-frame clones only, with some absent. This table holds 250,000 to 300,000 clones, around 89% found once. The sequencing sample was made of peripheral blood. Receptors originate from a woman in her 40s with acute or convalescent COVID-19.

J is TRBJ1-1 and V is TRBV30; 7 bases are shared with TRBD1. Per germline, CDR1 GTSNPN and CDR2 SVGIG (reference sequence). Trimming took 6 bases from V and 2 from J; bases not matched to a gene: 9. The length of the CDR3 is 14 residues. CDR3 amino acids: CACRLSGGNTEAFF. CDR3 nucleotide sequence: TGTGCCTGCAGACTTTCAGGGGGTAACACTGAAGCTTTCTTT.

This clone appeared a single time. J is TRBJ2-2 and V is TRBV7-2; D possibly corresponds to TRBD2 (5 bases). The germline CDR1 and CDR2 sequences are SGHTA and FQGNSA. This CDR3 spans 15 amino acids. With 4 bases removed from V and 4 bases from J, the gap between germline ends came to 13 bases. The CDR3 here is CASSSQPGSTGELFF. CDR3 coding DNA: TGTGCCAGCAGCTCGCAGCCGGGGAGCACCGGGGAGCTGTTTTTT. The whole variable domain, remainder taken from reference TRBV7-2 and TRBJ2-2, is GAGVSQSPSNKVTEKGKDVELRCDPISGHTALYWYRQSLGQGLEFLIYFQGNSAPDKSGLPSDRFSAERTGGSVSTLTIQRTQQEDSAVYLCASSSQPGSTGELFFGEGSRLTVL.

The chain joins TRBV6-5 to TRBJ1-1; 8 nucleotides align to TRBD1. The CDR3 is 12 residues long. Unmatched junction bases numbered 2, after V lost 5 bases and J lost 6 bases. Per the germline V gene, CDR1 is MNHEY and CDR2 is SVGAGI. In DNA, the CDR3 is TGTGCCAGCAGTAACAGGGGGGCTGAAGCTTTCTTT. This encodes CASSNRGAEAFF.

This sequence joins TRBV6-5 and TRBJ1-2, with D possibly TRBD1 on 6 matching bases. The ends were cut back, 0 bases at V and 6 bases at J, with 8 bases in the middle. The CDR3 spans 13 residues. Germline V gene data show CDR1 as MNHEY and CDR2 as SVGAGI. CDR3 amino acids: CASSYSGHDGYTF. In DNA, the CDR3 is TGTGCCAGCAGTTACTCGGGACATGATGGCTACACCTTC.

V gene TRBV9 combines with J gene TRBJ1-6, with unresolved D. The V end was cut by 2 bases, the J end by 2 bases, with 11 bases between. This CDR3 spans 16 amino acids. Germline assignment: CDR1 SGDLS and CDR2 YYNGEE. The CDR3 sequence: CASSVQSGAYNSPLHF. In nucleotides, the CDR3 is TGTGCCAGCAGCGTTCAGTCAGGTGCCTATAATTCACCCCTCCACTTT.

This chain uses TRBV19 with TRBJ2-6; the D gene is possibly TRBD1 (6 bases). Per the germline V gene, CDR1 is LNHDA and CDR2 is SQIVND (reference sequence). V was shortened by 0 bases and J by 0 bases, with 6 bases between the two germline ends. CDR3 length: 16 amino acids. The DNA for the CDR3 is TGTGCCAGTAGTATAGAAGGGGGCTCTGGGGCCAACGTCCTGACTTTC. Its protein product is CASSIEGGSGANVLTF.

This clone has just a few counts. The rearrangement uses TRBV6-4 and TRBJ2-6; possible D gene TRBD1, 5 bases. Germline V gene data show CDR1 as MRHNA and CDR2 as SNTAGT. The CDR3 extends over 15 amino acids. The V end lost 1 base, the J end lost 2 bases, and 6 bases lay between the germline ends. In DNA form, the CDR3 reads TGTGCCAGCAGTGACTTGACAGCTGGGGCCAACGTCCTGACTTTC. Residues: CASSDLTAGANVLTF.

The rearrangement links TRBV5-1 to TRBJ1-4; 11 nucleotides match TRBD1. CDR3 length: 16 amino acids. J lost 2 bases, V lost 4 bases, and 4 bases had no gene match. In germline, CDR1 is SGHRS, CDR2 YFSETQ. DNA of the CDR3: TGCGCCAGCAGCGTCGGACAGGGGGCCACTAATGAAAAACTGTTTTTT. Translated: CASSVGQGATNEKLFF.

The chain joins TRBV18 to TRBJ1-2; TRBD1 agrees at 7 bases. CDR1 and CDR2 (germline): KGHSH, LQKENI. Trimming at V came to 3 bases and at J to 4 bases, leaving 5 bases not matched to a gene. The CDR3 extends over 14 amino acids. The CDR3 bases are TGTGCCAGCTCACCGCAGGGGGAAGGCTATGGCTACACCTTC. It specifies CASSPQGEGYGYTF.

Here the CDR3 reads CSVDGQASTDTQYF. CDR3 coding DNA: TGCAGCGTTGATGGACAGGCTAGCACAGATACGCAGTATTTT. The chain is built from TRBV29-1 and TRBJ2-3, with 7 bases aligning to TRBD1. The V gene's germline CDR1 is SQVTM and CDR2 ANQGSEA. V shed 3 bases and J 0 bases; nucleotides not matched to a gene: 3. CDR3 size: 14 residues.

The chain employs TRBV11-2 and TRBJ1-1; D ambiguous. V shed 5 bases and J shed 0 bases, with 16 bases lying between them. Per the germline V gene, CDR1 is SGHAT and CDR2 is FQNNGV. The length of the CDR3 is 16 residues. The CDR3 here is CASSTRREGLNTEAFF. In DNA form, the CDR3 reads TGTGCCAGCAGCACCAGGCGGGAGGGCTTGAACACTGAAGCTTTCTTT.

The J gene is TRBJ2-6, the V gene TRBV5-1; 9 nucleotides align to TRBD1. Germline CDR1 reads SGHRS; CDR2 reads YFSETQ. The V gene end was trimmed by 4 bases and the J gene end by 4 bases; junction bases not matched to a gene: 6. This CDR3 is 16 amino acids long. The CDR3 coding sequence is TGCGCCAGCAGCGAACAGGGGGCGGGAGGGGCCAACGTCCTGACTTTC. Encoded protein: CASSEQGAGGANVLTF.

This clone is a singleton in its sample. The chain combines TRBV24-1 with TRBJ1-2; 8 bases are shared with TRBD1. The CDR3 consists of 15 residues. V lost 6 bases, J lost 0 bases, and 5 bases stayed unmatched. Germline loops: CDR1 KGHDR, CDR2 SFDVKD. The chain's CDR3 is CATSTDRGANYGYTF. The DNA of the CDR3 is TGTGCCACCAGTACCGACAGGGGAGCTAACTATGGCTACACCTTC.

The V call is TRBV25-1, the J call TRBJ1-4; 9 bases fit TRBD1. V gave up 7 bases and J gave up 8 bases; unmatched junction bases: 5. The CDR3 has 13 residues. Germline CDR1 and CDR2: MGHDK and SYGVNS. The CDR3 loop is CASKTGGREKLFF. The CDR3 DNA sequence: TGTGCCAGCAAGACAGGGGGACGCGAAAAACTGTTTTTT.

The rearrangement uses TRBV18 and TRBJ2-7; TRBD2 matches 11 bases. CDR1 KGHSH and CDR2 LQKENI come from the germline V gene. J was trimmed by 2 bases and V by 3 bases; bases with no gene match: 3. The CDR3 is 15 amino acids. CDR3 DNA sequence: TGTGCCAGCTCACCCGGGACTAGCGGCCCCTACGAGCAGTACGTC. Its protein product is CASSPGTSGPYEQYV.

The rearrangement links TRBV7-2 to TRBJ1-2; D gene unclear. CDR3 size: 15 residues. V was cut by 2 bases and J by 7 bases, with 17 bases left in between. Germline loops: CDR1 SGHTA, CDR2 FQGNSA. CDR3 sequence: CASSLIERTLSGYTF. DNA of the CDR3: TGTGCCAGCAGCTTAATCGAGCGGACCCTGAGTGGCTACACCTTC.

The V call is TRBV19, the J call TRBJ1-6, with 10 positions matching TRBD1. Germline CDR1 is LNHDA and CDR2 is SQIVND (reference sequence). The CDR3 has 15 amino acids. V was clipped by 3 bases and J by 11 bases; unmatched bases: 7. The CDR3 here is CASSISDRGGTPLHF. The CDR3 DNA reads TGTGCCAGTAGTATCTCGGACAGGGGGGGGACACCCCTCCACTTT.